Reported below is one T cell receptor beta chain. The repertoire was sequenced with immunoSEQ multiplex PCR; TCRdb's copy has only in-frame clones and lacks some. The table records roughly 120,000 clones, 80% to 95% of them present only once. The source of the sample is a study of control samples from healthy donors and cancer patients. The clonotype comes from a young woman in good health. Sequenced input: blood.

The DNA of the CDR3 is TGTGCCAGCAGCCCAGACAGGGGGGTCAATTCACCCCTCCACTTT. Encoded protein: CASSPDRGVNSPLHF. The chain is built from TRBV6-2 or TRBV6-3 and TRBJ1-6, with 9 nucleotides matching TRBD1. In germline, CDR1 is MNHEY, CDR2 SVGEGT. V lost 6 bases and J lost 7; bases outside the gene matches: 7. The CDR3 is 15 amino acids.